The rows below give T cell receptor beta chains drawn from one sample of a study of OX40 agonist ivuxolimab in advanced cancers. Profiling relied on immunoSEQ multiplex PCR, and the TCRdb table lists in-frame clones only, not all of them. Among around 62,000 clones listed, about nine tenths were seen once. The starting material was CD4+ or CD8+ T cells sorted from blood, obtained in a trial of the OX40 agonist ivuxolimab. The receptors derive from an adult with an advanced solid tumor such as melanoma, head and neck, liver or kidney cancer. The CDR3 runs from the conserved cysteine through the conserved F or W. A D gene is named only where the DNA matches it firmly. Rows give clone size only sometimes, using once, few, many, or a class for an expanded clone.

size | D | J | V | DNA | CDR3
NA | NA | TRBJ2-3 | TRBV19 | TGTGCCAGTGGTACAGATACGCAGTATTTT | CASGTDTQYF
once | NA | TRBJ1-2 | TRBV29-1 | TGCAGCGTCTCCACAGGGACTAACTATGGCTACACCTTC | CSVSTGTNYGYTF
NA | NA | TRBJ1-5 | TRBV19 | TGTGCCAGTAGTATAGCTGTTAATAATCAGCCCCAGCATTTT | CASSIAVNNQPQHF
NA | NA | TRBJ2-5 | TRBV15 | TGTGCCACCAGCAAGGGGGGGAAAAATCCGTACCAAGAGACCCAGTACTTC | CATSKGGKNPYQETQYF
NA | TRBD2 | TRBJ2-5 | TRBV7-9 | TGTGCCAGCCAGACTCTTAGCGGGATAGAGACCCAGTACTTC | CASQTLSGIETQYF
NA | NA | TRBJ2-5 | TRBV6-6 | TGTGCCAGCAGTTACTCGGGGTGGGAGACCCAGTACTTC | CASSYSGWETQYF
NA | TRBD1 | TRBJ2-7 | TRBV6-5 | TGTGCCAGCAGTTACACCGGACAGGACTCCTACGAGCAGTACTTC | CASSYTGQDSYEQYF
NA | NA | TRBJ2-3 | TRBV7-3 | TGTGCCAGCAGCCCGGGAAGGGGTTTAACAGATACGCAGTATTTT | CASSPGRGLTDTQYF
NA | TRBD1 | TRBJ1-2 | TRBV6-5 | TGTGCCAGCAGTGAATCGGGACAGGCCTCTGGCTACACCTTC | CASSESGQASGYTF
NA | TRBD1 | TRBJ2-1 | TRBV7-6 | TGTGCCAGCAGCAACAGGGGAATGAACAATGAGCAGTTCTTC | CASSNRGMNNEQFF
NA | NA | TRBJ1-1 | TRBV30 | TGTGCCTGGAGAAGACGGACTGAAGCTTTCTTT | CAWRRRTEAFF
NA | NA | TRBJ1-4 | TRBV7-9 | TGTGCCAGCAGCTTTACAGGGAGTACTAATGAAAAACTGTTTTTT | CASSFTGSTNEKLFF
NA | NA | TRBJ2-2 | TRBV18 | TGTGCCAGCTCACCCTTAGGGACCGGGGAGCTGTTTTTT | CASSPLGTGELFF
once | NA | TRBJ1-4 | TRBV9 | TGTGCCAGCAGCCAACAGCCAACTAATGAAAAACTGTTTTTT | CASSQQPTNEKLFF
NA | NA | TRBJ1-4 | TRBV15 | TGTGCCACCAGCATACAGGGAAGAGGTCATGAAAAACTGTTTTTT | CATSIQGRGHEKLFF
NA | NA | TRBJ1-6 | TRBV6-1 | TGTGCCAGCAATGGGGCGGGCCAGGGGAATTCACCCCTCCACTTT | CASNGAGQGNSPLHF
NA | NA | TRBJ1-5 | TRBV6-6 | TGTGCCAGCAGACAGGGCCAGAGCAATCAGCCCCAGCATTTT | CASRQGQSNQPQHF
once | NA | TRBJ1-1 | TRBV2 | TGTGCCAGCAGTGTTAAAGGTAACACTGAAGCTTTCTTT | CASSVKGNTEAFF
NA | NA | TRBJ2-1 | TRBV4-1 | TGCGCCAGCAGCCAAGATTGGGCTAGATATGAGCAGTTCTTC | CASSQDWARYEQFF
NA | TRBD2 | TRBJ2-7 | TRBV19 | TGTGCCAGTAGAAGTAATAGCGGGGGGCCTGGCTACGAGCAGTACTTC | CASRSNSGGPGYEQYF
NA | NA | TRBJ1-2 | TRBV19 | TGTGCCAGTAGTACCACAAACAGGGTCTTTTATGGCTACACCTTC | CASSTTNRVFYGYTF
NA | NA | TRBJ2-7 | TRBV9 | TGTGCCAGCAGCGAACCGGGACAAAGCTACGAGCAGTACTTC | CASSEPGQSYEQYF
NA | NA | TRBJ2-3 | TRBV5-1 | TGCGCCAGCAGCTTGGATGCCCCTTCCACAGATACGCAGTATTTT | CASSLDAPSTDTQYF
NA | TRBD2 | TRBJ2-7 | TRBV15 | TGTGCCACCAGCAGAGATTCTGGCCTAGCGGGTTTTCAGTTGCCTGAGCAGTACTTC | CATSRDSGLAGFQLPEQYF
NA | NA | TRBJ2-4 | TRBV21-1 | TGTGCCACCCCGAGCATACACCGGGACAGGGGCACCGGCCAGTACTTC | CATPSIHRDRGTGQYF
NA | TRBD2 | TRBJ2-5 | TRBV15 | TGTGCCACCAGCAGTAAAACGGGACTAGCGGGAGGGGAGACCCAGTACTTC | CATSSKTGLAGGETQYF
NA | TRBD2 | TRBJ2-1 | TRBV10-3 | TGTGCCATCAGTGAGTCAGAACTAGCGGAGTACAATGAGCAGTTCTTC | CAISESELAEYNEQFF
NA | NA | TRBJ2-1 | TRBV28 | TGTGCCAGCAGTCTATCTAGGGGCAATGAGCAGTTCTTC | CASSLSRGNEQFF
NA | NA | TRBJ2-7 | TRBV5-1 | TGCGCCAGCAGCTTGGTGGTAGGATACGAGCAGTACTTC | CASSLVVGYEQYF
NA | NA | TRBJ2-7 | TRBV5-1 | TGCGCCAGCAGCCTCAGAATTGGCTACGAGCAGTACTTC | CASSLRIGYEQYF
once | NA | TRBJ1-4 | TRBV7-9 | TGTGCCAGCAGCCCCCGGACAGCCCGGGATGAAAAACTGTTTTTT | CASSPRTARDEKLFF
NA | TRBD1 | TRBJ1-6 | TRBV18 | TGTGCCAGCTCACCGGGGGACAGGGGAGCGAATTCACCCCTCCACTTT | CASSPGDRGANSPLHF
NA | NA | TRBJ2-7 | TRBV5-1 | TGCGCCAGCAGCTTGAGCGGGCCCACCTACGAGCAGTACTTC | CASSLSGPTYEQYF
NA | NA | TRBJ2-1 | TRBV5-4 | TGTGCCAGCAGCTTGCTACCCAATGAGCAGTTCTTC | CASSLLPNEQFF
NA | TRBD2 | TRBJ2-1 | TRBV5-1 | TGCGCCAGCAGCTTGGCCTGGGCTAGCGGTTACAATGAGCAGTTCTTC | CASSLAWASGYNEQFF
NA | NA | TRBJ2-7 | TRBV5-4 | TGTGCCAGCAGCTTGGGACAGCTTACCTCCTACGAGCAGTACTTC | CASSLGQLTSYEQYF
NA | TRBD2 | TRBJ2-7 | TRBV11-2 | TGTGCCAGCAGCTCCGGGACTAGCGGGAGAGGGAGCTCCTACGAGCAGTACTTC | CASSSGTSGRGSSYEQYF
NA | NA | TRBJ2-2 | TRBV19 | TGTGCCAGTAGTCTCACCCAAACAGGGCTCGTTGACGGGGAGCTGTTTTTT | CASSLTQTGLVDGELFF
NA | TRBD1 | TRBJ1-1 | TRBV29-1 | TGCAGCGGCTTAGGACAGGGGGGGAGGGCTTTCTTT | CSGLGQGGRAFF
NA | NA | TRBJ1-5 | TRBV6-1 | TGTGCCAGCAGTGTGGGGGTCCTTAGCAATCAGCCCCAGCATTTT | CASSVGVLSNQPQHF
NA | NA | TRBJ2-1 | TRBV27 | TGTGCCAGCAGTTTGCACTTGCACTCCTACAATGAGCAGTTCTTC | CASSLHLHSYNEQFF
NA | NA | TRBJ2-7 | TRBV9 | TGTGCCAGCAGCCCCCGCTTGGGGACTCAGGCCCACGAGCAGTACTTC | CASSPRLGTQAHEQYF
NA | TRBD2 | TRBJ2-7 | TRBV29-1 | TGCAGCGCTGCGACTAGCGGGACAACCTACGAGCAGTACTTC | CSAATSGTTYEQYF
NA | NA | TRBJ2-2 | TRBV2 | TGTGCCAGCAGTGAAGGCCCCTCTTGGGGATACAGGGAGCTGTTTTTT | CASSEGPSWGYRELFF
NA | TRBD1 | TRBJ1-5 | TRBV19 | TGTGCCAGTAGTCGGACGTCCGACAGGGATAGTCAGCCCCAGCATTTT | CASSRTSDRDSQPQHF
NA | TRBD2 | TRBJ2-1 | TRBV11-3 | TGTGCCAGCAGTGGGACTAGCGCTTACAATGAGCAGTTCTTC | CASSGTSAYNEQFF